The rows below give T cell receptor beta chains drawn from one sample of a study of blood T cell repertoires in COVID-19. Sequenced by immunoSEQ multiplex PCR; TCRdb stores in-frame clones only, minus some. The sample records around 280,000 clones, more than 75% being singletons. Sequences were obtained from peripheral blood. Every receptor here comes from a woman between 25 and 40 years old who had recovered from COVID-19. The CDR3 runs from the conserved cysteine through the conserved F or W. The order of the fields is D gene, J gene, CDR3 length, V gene, clone size, CDR3 DNA, CDR3 protein. D genes are given only for firm matches. Not every row has a clone size; where given, it reads once, few, many or a size class.

D gene: -
J gene: TRBJ1-1
CDR3 length: 13
V gene: TRBV11-1
clone size: -
CDR3 DNA: TGTGCCAGCAGCTTGGGCAGGGGCACTGAAGCTTTCTTT
CDR3 protein: CASSLGRGTEAFF

D gene: TRBD1
J gene: TRBJ1-4
CDR3 length: 16
V gene: TRBV7-9
clone size: -
CDR3 DNA: TGTGCCAGCAGCCCGCACAGGGGGCAGACTAATGAAAAACTGTTTTTT
CDR3 protein: CASSPHRGQTNEKLFF

D gene: -
J gene: TRBJ2-1
CDR3 length: 15
V gene: TRBV19
clone size: -
CDR3 DNA: TGTGCCAGTCAAACCCAACCGGGAGCCTACAATGAGCAGTTCTTC
CDR3 protein: CASQTQPGAYNEQFF

D gene: -
J gene: TRBJ2-1
CDR3 length: 15
V gene: TRBV13
clone size: once
CDR3 DNA: TGTGCCAGCAGCTTTGGGGGCAGGGGCTCCAATGAGCAGTTCTTC
CDR3 protein: CASSFGGRGSNEQFF

D gene: TRBD1
J gene: TRBJ1-2
CDR3 length: 13
V gene: TRBV7-6
clone size: -
CDR3 DNA: TGTGCCAGCAGACCCGGGACAGCCTATGGCTACACCTTC
CDR3 protein: CASRPGTAYGYTF

D gene: TRBD2
J gene: TRBJ2-5
CDR3 length: 14
V gene: TRBV6-5
clone size: -
CDR3 DNA: TGTGCCAGCAGCCACCTAGCGGGGGGCGAGACCCAGTACTTC
CDR3 protein: CASSHLAGGETQYF

D gene: TRBD1
J gene: TRBJ2-2
CDR3 length: 14
V gene: TRBV28
clone size: -
CDR3 DNA: TGTGCCAGCAGCGGGCTACAGGGGACCGGGGAGCTGTTTTTT
CDR3 protein: CASSGLQGTGELFF

D gene: TRBD1
J gene: TRBJ1-6
CDR3 length: 15
V gene: TRBV18
clone size: once
CDR3 DNA: TGTGCCAGCTCACCCCCCGGGACAGTTAATTCACCCCTCCACTTT
CDR3 protein: CASSPPGTVNSPLHF

D gene: TRBD2
J gene: TRBJ2-1
CDR3 length: 16
V gene: TRBV10-3
clone size: -
CDR3 DNA: TGTGCCATCAGTGACCCTTTAGCGGGGCCCTCGGGTGAGCAGTTCTTC
CDR3 protein: CAISDPLAGPSGEQFF

D gene: TRBD1
J gene: TRBJ2-2
CDR3 length: 16
V gene: TRBV5-6
clone size: -
CDR3 DNA: TGTGCCAGCAGCAGTCCGGACAGGGCTTACACCGGGGAGCTGTTTTTT
CDR3 protein: CASSSPDRAYTGELFF

D gene: -
J gene: TRBJ1-1
CDR3 length: 13
V gene: TRBV7-2
clone size: -
CDR3 DNA: TGTGCCAGCAGCTCCGGGACACCCACTGAAGCTTTCTTT
CDR3 protein: CASSSGTPTEAFF

D gene: -
J gene: TRBJ2-5
CDR3 length: 15
V gene: TRBV9
clone size: few
CDR3 DNA: TGTGCCAGCAGCGTAGGGCAGGGGATACAAGAGACCCAGTACTTC
CDR3 protein: CASSVGQGIQETQYF

D gene: -
J gene: TRBJ2-7
CDR3 length: 13
V gene: TRBV6-5
clone size: -
CDR3 DNA: TGTGCCAGCTCAGGAGAGGGCCGACGCGAGCAGTACTTC
CDR3 protein: CASSGEGRREQYF

D gene: TRBD1
J gene: TRBJ2-7
CDR3 length: 15
V gene: TRBV5-8
clone size: -
CDR3 DNA: TGTGCCAGCACCTTAACCACAGGGGGGAACTACGAGCAGTACTTC
CDR3 protein: CASTLTTGGNYEQYF

D gene: -
J gene: TRBJ2-3
CDR3 length: 15
V gene: TRBV3-1/TRBV3-2
clone size: -
CDR3 DNA: TGTGCCAGCAGCCAAGAAGGAGTTCGCACAGATACGCAGTATTTT
CDR3 protein: CASSQEGVRTDTQYF

D gene: -
J gene: TRBJ1-1
CDR3 length: 16
V gene: TRBV5-1
clone size: -
CDR3 DNA: TGCGCCAGCAGCTATCTCTCAGGATTTGGTGGCACTGAAGCTTTCTTT
CDR3 protein: CASSYLSGFGGTEAFF

D gene: -
J gene: TRBJ1-1
CDR3 length: 13
V gene: TRBV9
clone size: -
CDR3 DNA: TGTGCCAGCAGCGTAGATTGGGCTGCTGAAGCTTTCTTT
CDR3 protein: CASSVDWAAEAFF

D gene: -
J gene: TRBJ1-1
CDR3 length: 14
V gene: TRBV4-2
clone size: -
CDR3 DNA: TGTGCCAGCAGCCAAGAGGCCAGGGGCACTGAAGCTTTCTTT
CDR3 protein: CASSQEARGTEAFF

D gene: -
J gene: TRBJ2-2
CDR3 length: 16
V gene: TRBV24-1
clone size: -
CDR3 DNA: TGTGCCACCAGTGATTTGCCCGGGGTCGGCACCGGGGAGCTGTTTTTT
CDR3 protein: CATSDLPGVGTGELFF

D gene: TRBD2
J gene: TRBJ2-1
CDR3 length: 15
V gene: TRBV28
clone size: -
CDR3 DNA: TGTGCCAGCAGTTTACGGCTAGCGGGGATCAGCGAGCAGTTCTTC
CDR3 protein: CASSLRLAGISEQFF

D gene: TRBD1
J gene: TRBJ1-2
CDR3 length: 15
V gene: TRBV6-5
clone size: -
CDR3 DNA: TGTGCCAGCAGTTACTTCCCGGGACAGAGGTATGGCTACACCTTC
CDR3 protein: CASSYFPGQRYGYTF

D gene: -
J gene: TRBJ2-6
CDR3 length: 14
V gene: TRBV27
clone size: -
CDR3 DNA: TGTGCCAGCAGTGAGAGGGTTAGGGCCAACGTCCTGACTTTC
CDR3 protein: CASSERVRANVLTF

D gene: -
J gene: TRBJ1-1
CDR3 length: 15
V gene: TRBV28
clone size: -
CDR3 DNA: TGTGCCAGCAGTTTGGTGGAGGGACTAAACACTGAAGCTTTCTTT
CDR3 protein: CASSLVEGLNTEAFF

D gene: -
J gene: TRBJ2-7
CDR3 length: 12
V gene: TRBV10-3
clone size: -
CDR3 DNA: TGTGCCATCAGTCAGGGTCGGTACGAGCAGTACTTC
CDR3 protein: CAISQGRYEQYF

D gene: -
J gene: TRBJ2-1
CDR3 length: 12
V gene: TRBV7-9
clone size: few
CDR3 DNA: TGTGCCAGCAAGGGGGATTACAATGAGCAGTTCTTC
CDR3 protein: CASKGDYNEQFF